This TCR beta chain was observed in a study of T cells expressing NK-cell markers. Study context: It was from sorted CD3+CD56+NKG2C+, CD3+CD56+NKG2C- and CD3+CD56-NKG2C+ T cells that TCR beta repertoires came. Sequenced donors, eight in total, included seven who were HCMV-seropositive and one who was seronegative.

Of note for this clonotype: Its antigen is currently unknown.

Findings and limits, study-wide: CD8+ T cells in roughly six donors included dominant NKG2C+ clonotypes at 1.0-7.0%.

The CDR3 extends over 16 amino acids. Germline V gives CDR1 MNHNS, CDR2 SASEGT. TCR beta cDNA was generated via 5'RACE template switching incorporating UMIs. TCRdb reprocessed the 5' RACE reads and keeps a single row for each CDR3 protein, giving no DNA. In total, the table holds roughly 180,000 distinct CDR3 sequences. The source material was blood T cells: a sorted CD56 or NKG2C T cell subset, CD4+ or CD8+ T cells, or bulk PBMC T cells (not recorded which). V usage is TRBV6-1 and J usage is TRBJ2-7; TCRdb's D call of TRBD1 is untestable without DNA. The TCR comes from a woman between 18 and 70 years old in good health. CDR3 sequence reads: CASSPRGQGRAYEQYF.